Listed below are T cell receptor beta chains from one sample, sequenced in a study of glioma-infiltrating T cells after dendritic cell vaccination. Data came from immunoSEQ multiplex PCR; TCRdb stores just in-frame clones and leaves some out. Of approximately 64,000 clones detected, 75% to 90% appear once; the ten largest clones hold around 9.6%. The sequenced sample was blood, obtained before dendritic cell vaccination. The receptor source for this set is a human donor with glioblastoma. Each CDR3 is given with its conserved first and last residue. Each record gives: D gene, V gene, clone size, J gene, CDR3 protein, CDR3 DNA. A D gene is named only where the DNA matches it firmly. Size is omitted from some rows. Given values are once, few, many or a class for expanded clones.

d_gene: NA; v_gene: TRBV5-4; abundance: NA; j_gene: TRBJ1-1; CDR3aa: CASSLPRENTEAFF; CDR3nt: TGTGCCAGCAGCTTGCCCAGGGAGAACACTGAAGCTTTCTTT
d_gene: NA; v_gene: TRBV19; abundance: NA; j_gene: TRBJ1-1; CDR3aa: CASRAATGKGDTEAFF; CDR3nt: TGTGCCAGTAGGGCGGCCACGGGAAAGGGGGACACTGAAGCTTTCTTT
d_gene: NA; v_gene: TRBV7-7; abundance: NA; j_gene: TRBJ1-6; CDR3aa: CASSAGMYNSPLHF; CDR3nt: TGTGCTAGCAGCGCCGGGATGTATAATTCACCCCTCCACTTT
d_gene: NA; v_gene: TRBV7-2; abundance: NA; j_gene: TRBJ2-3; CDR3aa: CASSWTWEDTQYF; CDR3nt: TGTGCCAGCAGCTGGACTTGGGAGGATACGCAGTATTTT
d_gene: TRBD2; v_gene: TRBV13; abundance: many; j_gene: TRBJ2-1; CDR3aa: CASSSRKLAGGYNEQFF; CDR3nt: TGTGCCAGCAGCTCCCGCAAACTAGCGGGGGGTTACAATGAGCAGTTCTTC
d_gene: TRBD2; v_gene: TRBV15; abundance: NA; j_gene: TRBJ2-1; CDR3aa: CATSRGLAGGLYNEQFF; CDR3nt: TGTGCCACCAGCAGAGGACTAGCGGGGGGCCTTTACAATGAGCAGTTCTTC
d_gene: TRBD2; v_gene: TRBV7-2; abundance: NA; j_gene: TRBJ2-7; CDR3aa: CASSLVAGGLYEQYF; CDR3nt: TGTGCCAGCAGCTTAGTAGCGGGGGGCCTATACGAGCAGTACTTC
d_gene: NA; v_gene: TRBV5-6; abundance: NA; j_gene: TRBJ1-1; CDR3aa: CASSLAGVLNTEAFF; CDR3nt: TGTGCCAGCAGCTTGGCCGGGGTCCTGAACACTGAAGCTTTCTTT
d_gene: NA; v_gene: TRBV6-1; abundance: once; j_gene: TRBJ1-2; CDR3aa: CASSPGYGYTF; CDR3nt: TGTGCCAGCAGCCCAGGCTATGGCTACACCTTC
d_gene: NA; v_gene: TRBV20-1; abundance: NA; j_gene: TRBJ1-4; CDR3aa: CSAGKLFF; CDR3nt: TGCAGTGCCGGGAAACTGTTTTTT
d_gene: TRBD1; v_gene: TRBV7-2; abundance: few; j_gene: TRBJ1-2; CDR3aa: CASSYDRGAYGYTF; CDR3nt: TGTGCCAGCAGCTACGACAGGGGCGCCTATGGCTACACCTTC
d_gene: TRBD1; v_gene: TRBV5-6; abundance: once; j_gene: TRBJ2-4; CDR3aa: CASSFTGGRNIQYF; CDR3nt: TGTGCCAGCAGCTTTACAGGGGGTAGAAACATTCAGTACTTC
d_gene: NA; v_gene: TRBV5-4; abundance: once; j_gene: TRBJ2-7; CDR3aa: CASSLASNLNEQYF; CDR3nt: TGTGCCAGCAGCTTGGCTAGCAACTTGAACGAGCAGTACTTC
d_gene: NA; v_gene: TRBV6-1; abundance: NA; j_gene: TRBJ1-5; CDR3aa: CASSEVDSRSPQHF; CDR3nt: TGTGCCAGCAGTGAGGTGGACTCCAGATCGCCCCAGCATTTT
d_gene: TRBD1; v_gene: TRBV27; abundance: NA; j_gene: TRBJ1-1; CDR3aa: CASSLPEGADEAFF; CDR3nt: TGTGCCAGCAGTTTACCTGAGGGGGCTGATGAAGCTTTCTTT
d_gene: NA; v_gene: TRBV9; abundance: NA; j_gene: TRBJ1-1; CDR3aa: CASSVESRGTEAFF; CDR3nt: TGTGCCAGCAGCGTAGAATCCCGGGGAACTGAAGCTTTCTTT
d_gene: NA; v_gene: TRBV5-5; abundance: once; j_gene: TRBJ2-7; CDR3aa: CASSVMDSNYEQYF; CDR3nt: TGTGCCAGCAGTGTAATGGACAGCAACTACGAGCAGTACTTC
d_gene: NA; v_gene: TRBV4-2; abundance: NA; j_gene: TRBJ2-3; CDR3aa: CASSQERARGTDTQYF; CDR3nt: TGTGCCAGCAGCCAAGAGAGGGCGAGGGGCACAGATACGCAGTATTTT
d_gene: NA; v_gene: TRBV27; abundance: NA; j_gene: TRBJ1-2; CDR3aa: CASSFSRGSSPGYTF; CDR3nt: TGTGCCAGCAGTTTCTCCAGGGGATCTTCCCCTGGCTACACCTTC
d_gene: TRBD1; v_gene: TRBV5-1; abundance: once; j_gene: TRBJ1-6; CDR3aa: CASSVTGGDNSPLHF; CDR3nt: TGCGCCAGCAGCGTCACAGGGGGCGATAATTCACCCCTCCACTTT
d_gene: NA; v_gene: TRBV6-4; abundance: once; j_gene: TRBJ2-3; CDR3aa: CASSYDRTSTDTQYF; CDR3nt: TGTGCCAGCAGTTACGACAGGACTAGCACAGATACGCAGTATTTT
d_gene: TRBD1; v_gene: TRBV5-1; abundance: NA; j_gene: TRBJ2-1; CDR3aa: CASSLRQGDYNEQFF; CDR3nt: TGCGCCAGCAGCTTGCGGCAGGGGGACTACAATGAGCAGTTCTTC
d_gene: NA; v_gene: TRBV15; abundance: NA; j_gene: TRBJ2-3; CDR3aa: CATSRVSGASTDTQYF; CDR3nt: TGTGCCACCAGCAGAGTCAGCGGTGCTAGCACAGATACGCAGTATTTT
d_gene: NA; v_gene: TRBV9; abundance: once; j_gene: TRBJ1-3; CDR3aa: CASSPGSSGNTIYF; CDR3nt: TGTGCCAGCAGCCCCGGGTCCTCTGGAAACACCATATATTTT
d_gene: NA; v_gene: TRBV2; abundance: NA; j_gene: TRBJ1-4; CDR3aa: CASTPDATNEKLFF; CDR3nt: TGTGCCAGCACCCCAGATGCAACTAATGAAAAACTGTTTTTT
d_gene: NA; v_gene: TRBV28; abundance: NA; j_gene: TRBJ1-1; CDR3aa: CASQEVSRLGAHTEAFF; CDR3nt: TGTGCCAGCCAGGAGGTGAGCAGGTTGGGGGCGCACACTGAAGCTTTCTTT
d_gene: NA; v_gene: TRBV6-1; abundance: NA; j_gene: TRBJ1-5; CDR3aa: CASSDYRPHSNQPQHF; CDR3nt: TGTGCCAGCAGTGACTACAGACCGCACAGCAATCAGCCCCAGCATTTT
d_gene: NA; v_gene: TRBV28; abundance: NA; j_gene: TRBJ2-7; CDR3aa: CASSPVERGSYEQYF; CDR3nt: TGTGCCAGCAGCCCGGTCGAGCGAGGCTCCTACGAGCAGTACTTC
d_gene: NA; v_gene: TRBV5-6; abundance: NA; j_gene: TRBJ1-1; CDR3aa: CASSLENWGGAEAFF; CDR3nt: TGTGCCAGCAGCCTAGAAAACTGGGGAGGCGCTGAAGCTTTCTTT
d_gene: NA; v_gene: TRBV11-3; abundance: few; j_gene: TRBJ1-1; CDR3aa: CASSSDGVNTEAFF; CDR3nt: TGTGCCAGCAGCTCTGACGGAGTGAACACTGAAGCTTTCTTT
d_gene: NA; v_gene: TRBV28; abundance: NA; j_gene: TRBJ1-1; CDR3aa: CASKGVNTEAFF; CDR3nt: TGTGCCAGCAAGGGGGTAAACACTGAAGCTTTCTTT
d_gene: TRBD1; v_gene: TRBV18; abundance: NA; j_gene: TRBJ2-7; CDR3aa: CASSPQGGTGYYEQYF; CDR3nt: TGTGCCAGCTCACCCCAGGGAGGGACAGGGTACTACGAGCAGTACTTC
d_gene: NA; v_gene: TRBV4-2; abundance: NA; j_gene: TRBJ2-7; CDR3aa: CASSQRYEQYF; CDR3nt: TGTGCCAGCAGCCAGCGGTACGAGCAGTACTTC
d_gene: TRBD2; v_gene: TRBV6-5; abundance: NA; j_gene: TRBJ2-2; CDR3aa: CASIERGSTGELFF; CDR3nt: TGTGCCAGCATTGAGCGGGGATCCACCGGGGAGCTGTTTTTT
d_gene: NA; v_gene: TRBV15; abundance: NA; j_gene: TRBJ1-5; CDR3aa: CATSRDQFGEGPQHF; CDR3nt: TGTGCCACCAGCAGAGATCAGTTTGGCGAGGGGCCCCAGCATTTT
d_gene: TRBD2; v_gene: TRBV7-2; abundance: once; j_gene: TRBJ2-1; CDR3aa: CASSIALAGGPGEQFF; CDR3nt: TGTGCCAGCAGCATAGCGCTAGCGGGGGGGCCTGGGGAGCAGTTCTTC
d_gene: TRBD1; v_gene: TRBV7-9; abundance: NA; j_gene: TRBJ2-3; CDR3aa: CASSLGTGGLNTDTQYF; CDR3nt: TGTGCCAGCAGCTTAGGAACAGGGGGCTTAAACACAGATACGCAGTATTTT
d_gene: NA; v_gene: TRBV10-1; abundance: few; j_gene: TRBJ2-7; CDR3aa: CASSEMGFYEQYF; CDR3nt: TGCGCCAGCAGTGAGATGGGCTTCTACGAGCAGTACTTC
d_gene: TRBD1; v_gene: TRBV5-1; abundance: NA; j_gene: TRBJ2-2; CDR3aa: CASSATGGLLTGELFF; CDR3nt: TGCGCCAGCAGCGCGACAGGGGGGCTCCTCACCGGGGAGCTGTTTTTT
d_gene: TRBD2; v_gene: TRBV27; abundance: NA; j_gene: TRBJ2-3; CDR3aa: CASSPRGSGGLSTDTQYF; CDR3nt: TGTGCCAGCAGTCCTCGGGGTAGCGGGGGACTTAGCACAGATACGCAGTATTTT